The clone carrying this T cell receptor beta chain has more than one count but fewer than ten. Antigen: not known. This sample was taken from a study of PD-1 blockade in classical Hodgkin lymphoma. Clones were read by immunoSEQ multiplex PCR, and TCRdb kept only the in-frame ones, dropping some. The data show tens of thousands of clones, around 80% seen once. Study outcomes and limitations: Exclusion was applied to patients who started nivolumab under 1 year after ASCT. By C4D1, CD4+ diversity increased significantly, especially in complete responders.

Time point denoted: cycle 4 day 1 (C4D1), after 5 to 7 weeks of nivolumab. Every single patient, without exception, relapsed after autologous stem cell transplantation, and brentuximab vedotin exposure varied. The V and J ends lost 5 bases and 3 bases respectively, with 14 bases between them. This CDR3 is 16 amino acids long. Looked up from germline, CDR1 is MDHEN and CDR2 is SYDVKM. The input for sequencing was peripheral blood mononuclear cells (PBMCs), taken before the fourth cycle of nivolumab. This chain links TRBV28 with TRBJ1-6, with D possibly being TRBD1 (5 bases). The clonotype originates from a human donor with classical Hodgkin lymphoma. The CDR3 nucleotides are TGTGCCAGCAGTACGACCGGGACCGGCTATAATTCACCCCTCCACTTT. This sequence encodes CASSTTGTGYNSPLHF.